This TCR beta chain originates from a study of T cell repertoires in cytomegalovirus infection. Study information: Signatures in public TCR beta sequences pointed to both CMV infection and matching HLA type. Study-wide results and limits: Dominant in the ex vivo response were TCR beta clonotypes restricted by HLA-C and specific for CMV. Summed public TCR beta family frequency identified CMV carriers bearing the relevant HLA.

This clonotype has at least ten counts. The antigen is not known. Via MiXCR, TCRdb re-called the reads, giving one row per CDR3 protein. The sample includes roughly 500,000 distinct CDR3 sequences, 30% to 40% of them seen just once. V was pared by 6 bases and J by 0 bases, with 14 bases between. This CDR3 has 15 amino acids. CDR1 and CDR2 from the germline V gene are SGHTA and FQGNSA. The TCR originated in a human donor in good health (CMV status not recorded). Some clones in this sample may be carry-over from other donors' samples. Sequencing was performed on cultured PBMCs, taken from culture after CMV antigen stimulation. The V and J genes are TRBV7-2 and TRBJ1-1, with unresolved D. DNA of the CDR3: TGTGCCAGCAGGACGAATCTACGGATGAACACTGAAGCTTTCTTT. Translating gives CASRTNLRMNTEAFF.